This T cell receptor (beta chain) comes out of a study of T cells expressing NK-cell markers. TCRdb processed the 5' RACE reads again and assigns one entry to each CDR3 protein, with no DNA. The table for this sample gives about 260,000 distinct CDR3 sequences. The CDR3 has 12 residues. CDR1 and CDR2 (germline): DFQATT, SNEGSKA (reference sequence). Sequenced: blood T cells: a sorted CD56 or NKG2C T cell subset, CD4+ or CD8+ T cells, or bulk PBMC T cells (not recorded which). This TCR derives from a woman between 18 and 75 years old in good health. The chain employs TRBV20-1 and TRBJ1-1; the D gene TCRdb calls, TRBD1, cannot be checked with no DNA. CDR3 region: CSASWQGAEAFF.